This T cell receptor (beta chain) was profiled in a study of blood T cell repertoires in COVID-19. Study context: Researchers got acute and convalescent COVID-19 samples from the United States, Italy and Spain. In each case, the material was cDNA or gDNA derived from T cells, B-cell-depleted T cells, or PBMCs.

Original data processing: Amplification of reference gene primers provided the estimated nucleated cell counts. The table came from immunoSEQ multiplex PCR; TCRdb's copy has only in-frame clones and leaves some out. The V and J calls and the clone size are those of that table, but D and trimming were determined from the DNA. Here the sample spans roughly 55,000 clones, over 75% being singletons. Germline-derived CDR1 and CDR2 are SEHNR and FQNEAQ (reference sequence). V dropped 5 bases and J dropped 12; count of bases not matched to a gene: 7. This CDR3 has 11 residues. This clone was picked up a small number of times.

The rearrangement uses TRBV7-9 and TRBJ2-7, with 7 bases matching TRBD1. The TCR comes from a human donor in a cohort sampled during active COVID-19. The specimen sequenced was peripheral blood. The CDR3 loop is CASSGGQVLYF. The CDR3, as DNA: TGTGCCAGCAGCGGAGGACAGGTACTGTACTTC.